One TCR beta chain is described in this entry. Trimming removed 3 bases from V and 4 bases from J; junction bases left unmatched: 5. Germline CDR1 is SGHDT and CDR2 is YYEEEE. This CDR3 is built from 16 residues. The sample is drawn from a study of blood T cell repertoires in COVID-19. The wider study: Acute and convalescent COVID-19 specimens originated in the United States, Italy and Spain. T cells, B-cell-depleted T cells, or PBMCs supplied cDNA or gDNA.

Data came from immunoSEQ multiplex PCR; TCRdb stores just in-frame clones and leaves some out. This table holds 74,000 or so clones, about 91% found once. The sample comprised peripheral blood. The genes are TRBV5-6 and TRBJ2-1, with 12 nucleotides matching TRBD2. The TCR was taken from a man aged 50 to 59 with active COVID-19. The CDR3 nucleotides are TGTGCCAGCAGCTCTCTAGCGGGGGGGCGATACAATGAGCAGTTCTTC. This encodes CASSSLAGGRYNEQFF.